The T cell receptor beta chain under discussion was sequenced for a study of spatial heterogeneity in lung cancer. General study results and limits: It was found that expanded intratumoral alpha and beta TCR counts tracked tumor mutation counts.

This clonotype was seen many times. Its antigen is currently unknown. This beta chain was picked up by a library intended for alpha chains and is off target, so its count carries little meaning. The time point was: sample taken at primary tumor resection. Germline assignment: CDR1 LGHNA and CDR2 YNFKEQ. V gave up 3 bases and J gave up 2 bases; unmatched junction bases: 4. This CDR3 comprises 15 residues. TCRdb processed the 5' RACE reads anew with MiXCR; each CDR3 protein has one entry. The table includes under 9,000 distinct CDR3 sequences, around 13% detected once. The gene calls are TRBV4-2 and TRBJ1-1; 9 positions match TRBD1. The sample in question was lung tumor tissue, obtained at surgery. The source is a male donor with early-stage non-small cell lung cancer. The CDR3 DNA reads as TGTGCCAGCAGCCAGCCGGGACAGGGCAACACTGAAGCTTTCTTT. It is translated as CASSQPGQGNTEAFF.